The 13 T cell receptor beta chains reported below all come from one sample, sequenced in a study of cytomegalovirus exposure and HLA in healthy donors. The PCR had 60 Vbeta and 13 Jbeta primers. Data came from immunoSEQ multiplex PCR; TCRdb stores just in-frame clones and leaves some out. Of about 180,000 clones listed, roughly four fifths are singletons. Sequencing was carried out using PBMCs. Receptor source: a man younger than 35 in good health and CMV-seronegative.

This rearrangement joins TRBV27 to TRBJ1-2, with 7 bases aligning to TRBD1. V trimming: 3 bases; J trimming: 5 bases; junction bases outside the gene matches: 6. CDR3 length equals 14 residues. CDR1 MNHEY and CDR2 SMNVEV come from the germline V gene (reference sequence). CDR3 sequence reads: CASSFNRGRYGYTF. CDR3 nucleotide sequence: TGTGCCAGCAGTTTTAACAGGGGCAGGTATGGCTACACCTTC.

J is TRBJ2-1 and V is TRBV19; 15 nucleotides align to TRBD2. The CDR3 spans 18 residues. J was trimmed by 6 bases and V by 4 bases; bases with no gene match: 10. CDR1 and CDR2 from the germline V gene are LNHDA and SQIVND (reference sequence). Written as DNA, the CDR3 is TGTGCCAGTAGTACGGGACTAGCGGGAGGAAATTATGTCAATGAGCAGTTCTTC. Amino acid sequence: CASSTGLAGGNYVNEQFF.

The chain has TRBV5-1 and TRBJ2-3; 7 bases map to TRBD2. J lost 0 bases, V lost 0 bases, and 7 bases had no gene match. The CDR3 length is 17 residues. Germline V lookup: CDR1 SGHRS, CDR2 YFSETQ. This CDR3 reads CASSLAKRGRSTDTQYF. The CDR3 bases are TGCGCCAGCAGCTTGGCAAAGCGGGGCAGGAGCACAGATACGCAGTATTTT.

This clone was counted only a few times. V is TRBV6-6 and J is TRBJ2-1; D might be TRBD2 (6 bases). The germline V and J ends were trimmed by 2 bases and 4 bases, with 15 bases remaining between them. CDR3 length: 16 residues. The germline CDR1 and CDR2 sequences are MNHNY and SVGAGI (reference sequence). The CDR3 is CASSYPTGTVYNEQFF. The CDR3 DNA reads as TGTGCCAGCAGTTACCCAACGGGGACTGTGTACAATGAGCAGTTCTTC.

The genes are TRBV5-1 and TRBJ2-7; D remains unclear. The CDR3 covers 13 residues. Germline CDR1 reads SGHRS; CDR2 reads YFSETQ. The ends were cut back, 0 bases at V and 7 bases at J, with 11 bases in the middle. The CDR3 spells CASSLAWFEEQYF. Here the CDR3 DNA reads TGCGCCAGCAGCTTGGCGTGGTTCGAGGAGCAGTACTTC.

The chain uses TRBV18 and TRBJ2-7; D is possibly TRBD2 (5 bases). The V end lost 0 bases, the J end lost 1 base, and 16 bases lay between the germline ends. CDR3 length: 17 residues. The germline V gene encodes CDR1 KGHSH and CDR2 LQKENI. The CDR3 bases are TGTGCCAGCTCACCACCGCTTGAGGAGGAACTATCCTACGAGCAGTACTTC. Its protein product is CASSPPLEEELSYEQYF.

For the CDR3, the DNA is TGTGCCAGCAGCTCACCGGGACAGGCTAATTCACCCCTCCACTTT. Translating it yields CASSSPGQANSPLHF. The chain recombines TRBV13 with TRBJ1-6; 8 bases align to TRBD1. V was pared by 4 bases and J by 6 bases, with 5 bases of the junction left unmatched. Per germline, CDR1 PRHDT and CDR2 FYEKMQ (reference sequence). The CDR3 is 15 residues long. Looking up the rest from reference TRBV13 and TRBJ1-6 gives the full variable domain: AAGVIQSPRHLIKEKRETATLKCYPIPRHDTVYWYQQGPGQDPQFLISFYEKMQSDKGSIPDRFSAQQFSDYHSELNMSSLELGDSALYFCASSSPGQANSPLHFGNGTRLTVT.

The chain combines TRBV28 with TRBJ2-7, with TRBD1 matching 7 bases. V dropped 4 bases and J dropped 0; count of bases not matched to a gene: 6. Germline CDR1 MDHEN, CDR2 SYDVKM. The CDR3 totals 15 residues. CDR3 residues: CASSSSGQSSYEQYF. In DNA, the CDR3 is TGTGCCAGCAGTTCATCGGGACAGAGCTCCTACGAGCAGTACTTC.

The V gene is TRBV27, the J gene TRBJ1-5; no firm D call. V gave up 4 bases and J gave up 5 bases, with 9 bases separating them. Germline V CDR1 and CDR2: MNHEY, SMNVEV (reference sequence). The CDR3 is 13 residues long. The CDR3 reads CASSSGVHQPQHF. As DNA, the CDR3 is TGTGCCAGCAGTTCCGGGGTGCATCAGCCCCAGCATTTT.

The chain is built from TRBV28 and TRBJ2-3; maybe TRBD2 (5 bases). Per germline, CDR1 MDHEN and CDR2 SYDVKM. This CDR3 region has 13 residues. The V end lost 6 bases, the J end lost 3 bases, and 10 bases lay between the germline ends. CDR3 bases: TGTGCCAGCAGCCTATCGGGAACAGATACGCAGTATTTT. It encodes CASSLSGTDTQYF.

The CDR3 sequence is CASSGGNPNTGELFF. The CDR3, as DNA: TGTGCCAGCAGTGGGGGGAATCCGAACACCGGGGAGCTGTTTTTT. The V gene is TRBV6-6, the J gene TRBJ2-2, with TRBD2 as a possible D gene (6 bases). Trimming removed 5 bases from V and 0 bases from J, with 10 bases in between. The CDR3 length is 15 residues. CDR1 is MNHNY, CDR2 SVGAGI, per germline (reference sequence).

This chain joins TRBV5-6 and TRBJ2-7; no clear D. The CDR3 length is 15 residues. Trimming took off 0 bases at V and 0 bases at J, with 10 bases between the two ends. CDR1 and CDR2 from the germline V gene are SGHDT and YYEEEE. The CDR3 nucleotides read TGTGCCAGCAGCTTGGAACTCATGAACTCCTACGAGCAGTACTTC. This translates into CASSLELMNSYEQYF.

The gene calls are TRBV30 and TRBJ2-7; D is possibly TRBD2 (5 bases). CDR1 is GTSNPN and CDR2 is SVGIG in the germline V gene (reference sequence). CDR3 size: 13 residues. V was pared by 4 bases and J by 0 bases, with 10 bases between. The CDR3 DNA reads TGTGCCTGGACATCGGCGGGCTCCTACGAGCAGTACTTC. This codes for CAWTSAGSYEQYF.